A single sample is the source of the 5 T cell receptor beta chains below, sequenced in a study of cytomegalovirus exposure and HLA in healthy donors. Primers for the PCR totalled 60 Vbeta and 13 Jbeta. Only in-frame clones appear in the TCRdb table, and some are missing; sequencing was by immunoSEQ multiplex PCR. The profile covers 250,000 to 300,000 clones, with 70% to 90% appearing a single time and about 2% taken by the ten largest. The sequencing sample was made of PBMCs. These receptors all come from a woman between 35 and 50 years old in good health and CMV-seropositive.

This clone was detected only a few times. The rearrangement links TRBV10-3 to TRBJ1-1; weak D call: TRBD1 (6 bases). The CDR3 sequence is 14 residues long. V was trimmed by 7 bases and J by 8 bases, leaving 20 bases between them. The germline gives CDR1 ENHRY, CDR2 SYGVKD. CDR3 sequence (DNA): TGTGCCATCACCCAGGGGCAGTCTGCATGGGAAGCTTTCTTT. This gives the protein CAITQGQSAWEAFF.

CDR3 DNA: TGTGCCAGCACTTCGTTACAGGGCTATGGCTACACCTTC. This gives the protein CASTSLQGYGYTF. The chain uses TRBV6-5 and TRBJ1-2; D possibly corresponds to TRBD1 (6 bases). Germline assignment: CDR1 MNHEY and CDR2 SVGAGI. There are 13 residues in the CDR3. V was cut by 7 bases and J by 4 bases, with 13 bases left in between.

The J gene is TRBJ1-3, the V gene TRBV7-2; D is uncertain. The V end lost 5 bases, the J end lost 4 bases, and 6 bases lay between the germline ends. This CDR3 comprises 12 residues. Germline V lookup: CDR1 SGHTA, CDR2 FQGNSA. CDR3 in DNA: TGTGCCAGCAGCCCACGGGGAAACACCATATATTTT. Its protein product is CASSPRGNTIYF.

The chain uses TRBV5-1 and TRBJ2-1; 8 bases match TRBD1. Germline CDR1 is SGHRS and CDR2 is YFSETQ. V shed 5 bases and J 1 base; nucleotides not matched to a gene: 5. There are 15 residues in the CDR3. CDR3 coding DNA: TGCGCCAGCAGTACCGGGACAGGTTCCTACAATGAGCAGTTCTTC. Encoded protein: CASSTGTGSYNEQFF.

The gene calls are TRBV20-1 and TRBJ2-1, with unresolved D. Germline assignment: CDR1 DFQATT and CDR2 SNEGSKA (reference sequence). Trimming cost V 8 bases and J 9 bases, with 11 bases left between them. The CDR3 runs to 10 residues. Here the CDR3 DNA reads TGCAGTTTGATAGTACTTGAGCAGTTCTTC. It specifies CSLIVLEQFF.